Sequencing of this T cell receptor beta chain was carried out in a study of graft-versus-host responses after intestinal transplantation. CDR3 length equals 13 residues. Trimming left V 3 bases short and J 3 bases short, with 5 bases between. Germline V gives CDR1 LNHNV, CDR2 YYDKDF (reference sequence). Sequencing used immunoSEQ multiplex PCR; TCRdb keeps in-frame clones, though not all of them. Of about 71,000 clones listed, roughly 94% are singletons. Comments on this clone: Antigen specificity is unknown.

The starting material was unstimulated CD8+ T cells sorted from spleen or lymph node cells, obtained before intestinal transplant. The sequence was obtained from a human donor who received an intestinal transplant. The chain uses TRBV15 and TRBJ2-2; no clear D gene. The CDR3 spells CATSSLHTGELFF. The CDR3 DNA reads TGTGCCACCAGCAGCTTACACACCGGGGAGCTGTTTTTT.